The 5 T cell receptor beta chains below all came from one sample that was sequenced in a study of T cell repertoires in cytomegalovirus infection. Their cognate antigens are unknown. One entry per CDR3 protein, called by TCRdb with MiXCR from the reads. The top ten hold around a third of the sample, which has some 110,000 distinct CDR3 sequences, 10% seen once. Sequenced material: PBMCs, sequenced either directly or after in vitro stimulation (not recorded which). Receptors originate from a human donor in good health (CMV status not recorded). Some clones in this sample may be carry-over from other donors' samples.

The rearrangement uses TRBV4-2 and TRBJ1-2, with 7 bases fitting TRBD1. The junction had 7 bases not matched to a gene; V was cut back by 3 bases and J by 3 bases. There are 15 residues in the CDR3. Germline-derived CDR1 and CDR2 are LGHNA and YNFKEQ. The DNA for the CDR3 is TGTGCCAGCAGCCAGGACCGGGACAGCGACTATGGCTACACCTTC. This gives the protein CASSQDRDSDYGYTF.

This clonotype showed up many times. This CDR3 reads CASSPTGPTYNEQFF. DNA for the CDR3: TGTGCCAGCTCACCGACGGGTCCTACTTACAATGAGCAGTTCTTC. The chain joins TRBV18 to TRBJ2-1; D is unresolved. Per germline, CDR1 KGHSH and CDR2 LQKENI. Trimming removed 3 bases at V and 4 bases at J, with 13 bases between. The CDR3 runs to 15 residues.

This chain links TRBV12-3 or TRBV12-4 with TRBJ1-1; D unresolved. Trimming took 6 bases from V and 7 from J, leaving 12 bases between them. The CDR3 contains 12 residues. In DNA form, the CDR3 reads TGTGCCAGCAGATCCGGGAGCTTTGAAGCTTTCTTT. This encodes CASRSGSFEAFF.

In its sample, this clonotype was seen a few times. The V gene is TRBV24-1, the J gene TRBJ2-1; D gene unclear. Germline CDR1 and CDR2: KGHDR and SFDVKD. This CDR3 is 13 amino acids long. V lost 1 base and J lost 5, with 5 bases in between. This CDR3 is CATSDLGDNEQFF. CDR3 in DNA: TGTGCCACCAGTGATTTAGGAGACAATGAGCAGTTCTTC.

This clonotype was detected a few times. The chain carries TRBV29-1 and TRBJ2-3, with 10 bases lining up with TRBD2. The CDR3 has 14 amino acids. J was trimmed by 5 bases and V by 5 bases; bases with no gene match: 7. Per the germline V gene, CDR1 is SQVTM and CDR2 is ANQGSEA. The DNA for the CDR3 is TGCAGCGTTCGCCTAGCGGGAGCAGGAGATACGCAGTATTTT. Its protein is CSVRLAGAGDTQYF.